Below are 4 T cell receptor beta chains sequenced from a single sample in a study of T cells after yellow fever vaccination. Using its own MiXCR run on the 5' RACE reads, TCRdb lists one record per CDR3 protein. This table has some 420,000 distinct CDR3 sequences, about 19% appearing once. This material consisted of PBMCs, taken before the yellow fever booster vaccination. The receptor source for this set is a man younger than 35 who received the YFV17D yellow fever vaccine.

This clonotype was counted a few times. CDR3 protein: CSARAPPTLNTGELFF. CDR3 DNA: TGCAGTGCTAGGGCCCCCCCCACCCTGAACACCGGGGAGCTGTTTTTT. The genes are TRBV20-1 and TRBJ2-2; no clear D gene. The length of the CDR3 is 16 residues. Per germline, CDR1 DFQATT and CDR2 SNEGSKA (reference sequence). V lost 3 bases and J 1 base, leaving 15 bases between the germline ends.

The chain combines TRBV4-2 with TRBJ2-3; 9 nucleotides match TRBD2. Germline V gene lookup returns CDR1 LGHNA and CDR2 YNFKEQ. Germline trimming cut 0 bases from V and 0 bases from J; bases unmatched to any gene: 7. The length of the CDR3 is 18 residues. The CDR3 is CASSQESGGYTSTDTQYF. The CDR3 nucleotides are TGTGCCAGCAGCCAAGAAAGCGGGGGGTATACTAGCACAGATACGCAGTATTTT.

This clonotype was recorded a few times. V gene TRBV5-1 combines with J gene TRBJ1-6; D may be TRBD1 (6 bases). The V gene lost 2 bases and the J gene lost 7 bases, with 13 bases spanning the gap. The CDR3 is 15 amino acids. In germline, CDR1 is SGHRS, CDR2 YFSETQ. The CDR3 protein is CASSLGQSKNSPLHF. The CDR3 bases are TGCGCCAGCAGCTTAGGACAGTCGAAAAATTCACCCCTCCACTTT.

This clonotype was observed a handful of times. V usage is TRBV28 and J usage is TRBJ1-3; D is possibly TRBD1 (5 bases). Trimming stripped 6 bases from V and 3 bases from J, with 15 bases between. Germline assignment: CDR1 MDHEN and CDR2 SYDVKM. This CDR3 is built from 15 residues. The CDR3: CASSPPGGYGNTIYF. Here the CDR3 DNA reads TGTGCCAGCAGCCCCCCTGGGGGATATGGAAACACCATATATTTT.